The clone carrying this TCR beta chain came up once. With a constant-region primer and a V-primer adapter, TCRs were subjected to about 20 PCR cycles of amplification. TCRdb itself ran the reads through MiXCR, one entry per CDR3 protein. The sample contains about 52,000 distinct CDR3 sequences, around a third of which appear only once. Time point here: after trial treatment. Treatment defined: LDRT plus nivolumab, ipilimumab, low-dose cyclophosphamide and aspirin (RACIN trial). All of the donors were given nivolumab, ipilimumab, aspirin, low-dose cyclophosphamide and low-dose radiotherapy as part of RACIN, a single-arm trial. This sample was included in a study of low-dose radiotherapy and immunotherapy resistance in tumors. Study background: Cohort 2 received 1 Gy per fraction every two weeks, totaling 13 Gy over 26 weeks. Priming of first-strand cDNA relied on TRAV- and TRBV-specific primers (covering alpha and beta chains).

V was pared by 6 bases and J by 3 bases, with 6 bases between. The CDR3 contains 11 residues. CDR1 is MDHEN, CDR2 SYDVKM, per germline. The gene calls are TRBV28 and TRBJ2-7; the D is unclear. This receptor was identified in a male donor with rectosigmoid adenocarcinoma. The source material was PBMCs, sampled after low-dose radiotherapy plus immunotherapy. The CDR3 here is CASRHSYEQYF. The CDR3 nucleotides are TGTGCCAGCAGGCACAGCTACGAGCAGTACTTC.